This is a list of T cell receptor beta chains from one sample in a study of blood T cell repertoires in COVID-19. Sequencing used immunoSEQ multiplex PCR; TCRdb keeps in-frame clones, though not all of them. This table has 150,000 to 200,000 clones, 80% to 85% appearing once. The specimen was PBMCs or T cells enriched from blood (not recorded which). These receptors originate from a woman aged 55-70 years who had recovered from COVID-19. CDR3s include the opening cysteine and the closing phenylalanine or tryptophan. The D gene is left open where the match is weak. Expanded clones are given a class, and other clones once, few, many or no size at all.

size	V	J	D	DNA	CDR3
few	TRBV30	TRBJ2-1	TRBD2	TGTGCCTGGGGGACTAGCGGTACCTACAATGAGCAGTTCTTC	CAWGTSGTYNEQFF
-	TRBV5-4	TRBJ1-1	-	TGTGCCAGCAGCTTAACAGGGATGAACACTGAAGCTTTCTTT	CASSLTGMNTEAFF
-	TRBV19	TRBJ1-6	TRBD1	TGTGCCAGTAGTAGAGTACCGGGACAGGGGAGTTCACCCCTCCACTTT	CASSRVPGQGSSPLHF
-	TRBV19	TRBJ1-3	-	TGTGCCTGCCGGGGTATCCTTTTCTCTGGAAACACCATATATTTT	CACRGILFSGNTIYF
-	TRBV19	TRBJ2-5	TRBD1	TGTGCCAGTAGTACAACCGGGACAGGGTTAAAAGAGACCCAGTACTTC	CASSTTGTGLKETQYF
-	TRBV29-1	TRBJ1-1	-	TGCAGCGTTGCGGGGGACACTGAAGCTTTCTTT	CSVAGDTEAFF
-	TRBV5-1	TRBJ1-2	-	TGCGCCAGCAGGGGAGACACTGCTAACTATGGCTACACCTTC	CASRGDTANYGYTF
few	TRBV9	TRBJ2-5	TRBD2	TGTGCCAGCAGCGTAGCGGCTAGCGGGGGGGCAGACCAAGAGACCCAGTACTTC	CASSVAASGGADQETQYF
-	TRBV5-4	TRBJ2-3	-	TGTGCCAGCAGCTTAGGGGGGGGAGGCACAGATACGCAGTATTTT	CASSLGGGGTDTQYF
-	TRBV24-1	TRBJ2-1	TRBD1	TGTGCCACCAGTGAGCACCCGAGACAGGGGAGGAGCGAGCAGTTCTTC	CATSEHPRQGRSEQFF
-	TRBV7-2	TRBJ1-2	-	TGTGCCAGCAGCGCCTTCCAGGCTTCCCCCCATGGCTACACCTTC	CASSAFQASPHGYTF
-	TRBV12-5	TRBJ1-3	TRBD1	TGTGCTAGTGGTTTCCAGGGGGCCCCCTCTGGAAACACCATATATTTT	CASGFQGAPSGNTIYF
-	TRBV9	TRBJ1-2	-	TGTGCCAGCAGCGCCTCGAGCACTTATCCAGGTTATGGCTACACCTTC	CASSASSTYPGYGYTF
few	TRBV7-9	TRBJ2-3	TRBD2	TGTGCCAGCAGCGCCCGGACTAGCGGGGGCGGGTATAGCACAGATACGCAGTATTTT	CASSARTSGGGYSTDTQYF
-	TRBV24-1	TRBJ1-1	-	TGTGCCACCACTGCGGGGCCACCGAACACTGAAGCTTTCTTT	CATTAGPPNTEAFF
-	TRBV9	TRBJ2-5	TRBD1	TGTGCCAGCAGCGCCGTCGGACAGGGTTGGCAAGAGACCCAGTACTTC	CASSAVGQGWQETQYF